The table lists the clone carrying this T cell receptor (beta chain) with many counts. Antigen specificity is unknown. The CDR3 is cut off 3 residues early in the read; its end comes from the germline J gene. Only in-frame clones appear in the TCRdb table, and some are missing; sequencing was by immunoSEQ multiplex PCR. This sample has 57,000 or so clones, each found more than once. The source of the sample is a study of T cell clonality in common variable immunodeficiency. Findings of the study overall: Common variable immunodeficiency TCR beta sequences reportedly had fewer deletions and N-nucleotide insertions. Compared with controls, CVID subjects had fewer shared TCRbeta clones. Compared with healthy controls, CVID subjects showed increased TCRbeta clonality, mostly in about a third.

The V gene lost 3 bases and the J gene lost 6 bases, with 10 bases spanning the gap. Germline V gene data show CDR1 as SGHTA and CDR2 as FQGTGA. The CDR3 covers 13 residues. Sample: peripheral blood mononuclear cells. The chain combines TRBV7-3 with TRBJ2-3; D call uncertain. The TCR was taken from a person aged 18-70 years in good health. The sequenced part of the CDR3 DNA is TGTGCCAGCAGCTTGGGCCCAACCGATACG. Its translation is CASSLGPTDT. The CDR3 in its entirety is CASSLGPTDTQYF.